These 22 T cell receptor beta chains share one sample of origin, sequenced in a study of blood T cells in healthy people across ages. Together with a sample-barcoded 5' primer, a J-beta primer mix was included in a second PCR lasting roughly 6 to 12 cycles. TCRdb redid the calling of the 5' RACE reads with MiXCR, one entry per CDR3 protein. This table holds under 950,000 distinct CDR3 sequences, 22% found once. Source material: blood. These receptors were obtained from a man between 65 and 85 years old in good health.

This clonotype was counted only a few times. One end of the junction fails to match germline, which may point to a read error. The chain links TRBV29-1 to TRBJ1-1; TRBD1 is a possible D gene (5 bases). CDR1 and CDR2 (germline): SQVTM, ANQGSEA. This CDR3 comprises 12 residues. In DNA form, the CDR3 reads TGCAGCGTTGTTTGGGGGAACGCTGAAGCTTTCTTT. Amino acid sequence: CSVVWGNAEAFF. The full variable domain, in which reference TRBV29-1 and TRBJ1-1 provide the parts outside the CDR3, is SAVISQKPSRDICQRGTSLTIQCQVDSQVTMMFWYRQQPGQSLTLIATANQGSEATYESGFVIDKFPISRPNLTFSTLTVSNMSPEDSSIYLCSVVWGNAEAFFGQGTRLTVV.

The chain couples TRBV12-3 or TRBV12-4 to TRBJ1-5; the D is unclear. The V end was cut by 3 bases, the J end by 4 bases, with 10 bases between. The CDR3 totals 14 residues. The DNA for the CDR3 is TGTGCCAGCAGTTTGTCTACGTGGAATCAGCCCCAGCATTTT. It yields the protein CASSLSTWNQPQHF.

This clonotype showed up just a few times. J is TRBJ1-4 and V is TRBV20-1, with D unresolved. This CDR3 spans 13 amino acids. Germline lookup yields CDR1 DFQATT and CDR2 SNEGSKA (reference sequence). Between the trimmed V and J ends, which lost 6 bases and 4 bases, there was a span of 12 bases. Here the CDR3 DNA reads TGCAGTGCCCTTGAGAGGAATAATGAAAAACTGTTTTTT. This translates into CSALERNNEKLFF.

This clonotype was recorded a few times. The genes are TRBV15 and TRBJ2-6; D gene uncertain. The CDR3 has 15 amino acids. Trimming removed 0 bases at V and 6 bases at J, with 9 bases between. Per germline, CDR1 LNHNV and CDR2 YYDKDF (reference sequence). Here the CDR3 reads CATSRDLSEANVLTF. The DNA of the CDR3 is TGTGCCACCAGCAGAGATCTCAGCGAGGCCAACGTCCTGACTTTC.

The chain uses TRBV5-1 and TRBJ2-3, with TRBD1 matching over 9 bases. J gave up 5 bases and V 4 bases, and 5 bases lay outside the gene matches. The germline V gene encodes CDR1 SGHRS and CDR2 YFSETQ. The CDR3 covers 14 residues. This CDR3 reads CASSKDRGEDTQYF. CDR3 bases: TGCGCCAGCAGCAAGGACAGGGGTGAAGATACGCAGTATTTT.

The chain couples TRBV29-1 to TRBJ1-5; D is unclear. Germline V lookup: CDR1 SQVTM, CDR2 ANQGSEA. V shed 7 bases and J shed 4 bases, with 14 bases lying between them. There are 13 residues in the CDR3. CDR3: CSAGSGINQPQHF. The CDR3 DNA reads TGCAGCGCCGGATCTGGGATAAATCAGCCCCAGCATTTT.

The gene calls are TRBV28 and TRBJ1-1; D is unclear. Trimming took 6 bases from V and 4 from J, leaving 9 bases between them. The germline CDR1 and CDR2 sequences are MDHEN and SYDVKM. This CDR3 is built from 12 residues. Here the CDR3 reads CASSWLTTEAFF. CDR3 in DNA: TGTGCCAGCAGCTGGCTTACCACTGAAGCTTTCTTT.

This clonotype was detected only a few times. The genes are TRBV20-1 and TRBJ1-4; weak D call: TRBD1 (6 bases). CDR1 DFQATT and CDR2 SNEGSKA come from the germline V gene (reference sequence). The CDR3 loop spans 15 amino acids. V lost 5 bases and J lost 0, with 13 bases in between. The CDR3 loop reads CSAQGLGATNEKLFF. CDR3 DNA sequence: TGCAGTGCTCAGGGGTTGGGAGCAACTAATGAAAAACTGTTTTTT.

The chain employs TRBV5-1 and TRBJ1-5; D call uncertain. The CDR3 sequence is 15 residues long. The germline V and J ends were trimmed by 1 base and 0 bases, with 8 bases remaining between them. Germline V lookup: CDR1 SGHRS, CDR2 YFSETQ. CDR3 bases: TGCGCCAGCAGCTTGACAGTACCTAGCAATCAGCCCCAGCATTTT. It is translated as CASSLTVPSNQPQHF.

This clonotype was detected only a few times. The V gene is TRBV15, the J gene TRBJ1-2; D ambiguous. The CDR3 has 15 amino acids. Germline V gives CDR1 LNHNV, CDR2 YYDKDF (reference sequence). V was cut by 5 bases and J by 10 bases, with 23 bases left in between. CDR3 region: CATSGARSASGDYTF. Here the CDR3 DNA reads TGTGCCACCAGCGGAGCCCGTAGTGCCTCCGGCGACTACACCTTC.

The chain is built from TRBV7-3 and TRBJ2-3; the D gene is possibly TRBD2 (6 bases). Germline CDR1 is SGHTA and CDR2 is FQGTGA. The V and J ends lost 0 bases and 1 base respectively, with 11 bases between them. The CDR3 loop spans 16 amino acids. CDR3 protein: CASSLTSGLGTDTQYF. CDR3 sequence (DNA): TGTGCCAGCAGCTTAACTAGCGGTCTGGGCACAGATACGCAGTATTTT.

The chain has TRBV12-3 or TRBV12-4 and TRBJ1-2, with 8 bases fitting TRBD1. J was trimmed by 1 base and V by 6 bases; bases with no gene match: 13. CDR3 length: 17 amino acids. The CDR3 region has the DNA TGTGCCAGCAGCAAGATACAGGGGGTGGCCCTTAACTATGGCTACACCTTC. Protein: CASSKIQGVALNYGYTF.

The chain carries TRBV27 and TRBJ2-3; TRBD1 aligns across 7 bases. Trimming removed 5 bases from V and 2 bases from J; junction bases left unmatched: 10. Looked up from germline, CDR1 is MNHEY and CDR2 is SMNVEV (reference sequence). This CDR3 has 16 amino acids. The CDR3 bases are TGTGCCAGCAGTCCCCTCGGGACAGAATACACAGATACGCAGTATTTT. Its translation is CASSPLGTEYTDTQYF.

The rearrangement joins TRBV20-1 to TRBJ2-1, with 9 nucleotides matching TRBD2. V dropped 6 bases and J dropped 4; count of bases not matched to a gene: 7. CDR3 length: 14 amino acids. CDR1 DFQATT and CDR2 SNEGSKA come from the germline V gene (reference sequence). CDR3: CSAPGLASYNEQFF. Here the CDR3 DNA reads TGCAGTGCCCCCGGACTAGCGAGTTACAATGAGCAGTTCTTC.

CDR3 coding DNA: TGTGCCTGGAGCGCCCTGATAGGGAGGGTGATGAAGACCCAGTACTTC. This gives the protein CAWSALIGRVMKTQYF. V is TRBV30 and J is TRBJ2-5; TRBD2 matches 7 bases. CDR1 and CDR2 (germline): GTSNPN, SVGIG (reference sequence). The CDR3 extends over 16 amino acids. Trimming at V came to 3 bases and at J to 6 bases, leaving 16 bases not matched to a gene.

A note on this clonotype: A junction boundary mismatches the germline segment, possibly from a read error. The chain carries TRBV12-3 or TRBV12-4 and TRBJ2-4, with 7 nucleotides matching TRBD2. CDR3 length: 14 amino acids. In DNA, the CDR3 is TGTGCCAGCACTTTAGCGGGCGGTGGAAACATTCAGTACTTC. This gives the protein CASTLAGGGNIQYF.

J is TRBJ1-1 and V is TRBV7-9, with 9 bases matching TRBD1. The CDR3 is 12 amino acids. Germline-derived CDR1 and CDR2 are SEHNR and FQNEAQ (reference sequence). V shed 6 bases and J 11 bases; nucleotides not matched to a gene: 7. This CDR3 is CASRGQGTRAFF. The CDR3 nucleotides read TGTGCCAGCAGGGGACAGGGTACGCGCGCTTTCTTT. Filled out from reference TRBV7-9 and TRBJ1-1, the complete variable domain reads DTGVSQNPRHKITKRGQNVTFRCDPISEHNRLYWYRQTLGQGPEFLTYFQNEAQLEKSRLLSDRFSAERPKGSFSTLEIQRTEQGDSAMYLCASRGQGTRAFFGQGTRLTVV.

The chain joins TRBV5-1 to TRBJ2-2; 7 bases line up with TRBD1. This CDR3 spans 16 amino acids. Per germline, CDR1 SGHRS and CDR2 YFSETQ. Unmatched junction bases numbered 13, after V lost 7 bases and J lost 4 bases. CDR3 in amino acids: CASGKGDRAATGELFF. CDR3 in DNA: TGCGCCAGCGGTAAGGGTGACAGGGCGGCCACCGGGGAGCTGTTTTTT.

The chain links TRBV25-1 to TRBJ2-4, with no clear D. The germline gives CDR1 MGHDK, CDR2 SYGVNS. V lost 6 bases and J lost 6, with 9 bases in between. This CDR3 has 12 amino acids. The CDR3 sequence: CASRGPVNIQYF. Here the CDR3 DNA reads TGTGCCAGCAGGGGCCCGGTAAACATTCAGTACTTC.

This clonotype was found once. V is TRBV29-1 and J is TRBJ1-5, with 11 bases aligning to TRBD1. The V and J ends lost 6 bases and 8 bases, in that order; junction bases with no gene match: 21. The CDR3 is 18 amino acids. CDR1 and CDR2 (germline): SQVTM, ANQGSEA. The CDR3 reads CSVDHGQGADLGVEPQHF. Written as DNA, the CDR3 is TGCAGCGTGGACCATGGACAGGGGGCTGACTTGGGCGTGGAGCCCCAGCATTTT.

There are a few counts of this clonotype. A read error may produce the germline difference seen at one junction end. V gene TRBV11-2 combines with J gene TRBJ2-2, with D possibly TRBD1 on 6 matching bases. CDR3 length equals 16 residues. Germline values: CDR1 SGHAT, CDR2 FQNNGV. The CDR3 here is CASGRRGTSNTGELFF. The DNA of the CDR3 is TGTGCCAGCGGCCGTAGGGGGACCTCGAACACCGGGGAACTGTTTTTT.

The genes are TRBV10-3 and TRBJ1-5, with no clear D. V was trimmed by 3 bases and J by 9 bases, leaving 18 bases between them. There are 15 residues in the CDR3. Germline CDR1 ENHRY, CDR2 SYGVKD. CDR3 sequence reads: CAISDPYNPVRPQHF. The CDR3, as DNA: TGTGCCATCAGTGACCCGTACAATCCTGTTCGGCCCCAGCATTTT.